This T cell receptor beta chain originates from a study of T cells in women clearing cervical HPV infection. Overall study: Case blood was drawn when the lesion was first found; control blood after infection became undetectable. Notes on the study in general: Effector/memory and HPV-specific T cells were not isolated, and association timing is unknown.

The table came from immunoSEQ multiplex PCR; TCRdb's copy has only in-frame clones and leaves some out. With more than 15,000 clones in the sample, the ten largest clones hold around an eighth. To note about this clone: As yet, its antigen is unknown. The CDR3 end is not reached by the read, which stops 3 residues before it; the germline J gene fills it in.

Dot-blot hybridization genotyped cervical HPV amplified with MY09/MY11 PCR. CDR1 and CDR2 from the germline V gene are SNHLY and FYNNEI. J lost 6 bases, V lost 6 bases, and 7 bases had no gene match. This CDR3 spans 13 amino acids. The chain is built from TRBV2 and TRBJ2-7; 8 bases fit TRBD1. This sequence originates from a woman aged 18-69 years with a cervical HPV16 infection that either progressed to CIN3+ or cleared (not recorded which). Sequencing was carried out using blood buffy coat. CDR3 DNA, as far as it was read: TGTGCCAGCAGCGCGGACAGGGATCCCGAG. Protein product: CASSADRDPE. The whole CDR3 reads CASSADRDPEQYF. The full variable domain, its missing parts supplied by reference TRBV2 and TRBJ2-7, is EPEVTQTPSHQVTQMGQEVILRCVPISNHLYFYWYRQILGQKVEFLVSFYNNEISEKSEIFDDQFSVERPDGSNFTLKIRSTKLEDSAMYFCASSADRDPEQYFGPGTRLTVT.